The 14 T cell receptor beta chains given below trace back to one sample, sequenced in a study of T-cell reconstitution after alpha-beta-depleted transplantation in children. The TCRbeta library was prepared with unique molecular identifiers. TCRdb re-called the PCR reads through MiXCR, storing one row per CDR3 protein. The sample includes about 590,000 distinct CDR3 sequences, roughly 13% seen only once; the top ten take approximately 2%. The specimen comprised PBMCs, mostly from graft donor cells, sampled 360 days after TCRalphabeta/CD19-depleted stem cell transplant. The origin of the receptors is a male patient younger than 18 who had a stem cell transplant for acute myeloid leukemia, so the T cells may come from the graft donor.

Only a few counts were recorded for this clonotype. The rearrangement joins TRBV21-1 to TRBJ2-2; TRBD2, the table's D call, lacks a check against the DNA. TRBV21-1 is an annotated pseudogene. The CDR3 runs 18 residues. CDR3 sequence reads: CASSLGLAGDSWTGELFF. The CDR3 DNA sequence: TGTGCCAGCAGCCTCGGGCTAGCGGGAGACTCGTGGACCGGGGAGCTGTTTTTT.

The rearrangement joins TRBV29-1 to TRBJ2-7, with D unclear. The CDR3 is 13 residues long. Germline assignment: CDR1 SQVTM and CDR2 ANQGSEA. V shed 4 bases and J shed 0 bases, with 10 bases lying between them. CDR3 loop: CSVGSVSSYEQYF. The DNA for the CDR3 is TGCAGCGTTGGCTCCGTGAGCTCCTACGAGCAGTACTTC.

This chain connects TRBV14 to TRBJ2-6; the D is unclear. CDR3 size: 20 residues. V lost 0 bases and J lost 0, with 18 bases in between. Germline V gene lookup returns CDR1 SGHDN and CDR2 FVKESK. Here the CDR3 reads CASSQDLEQSLDSGANVLTF. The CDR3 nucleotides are TGTGCCAGCAGCCAAGATCTAGAACAAAGCCTTGACTCTGGGGCCAACGTCCTGACTTTC.

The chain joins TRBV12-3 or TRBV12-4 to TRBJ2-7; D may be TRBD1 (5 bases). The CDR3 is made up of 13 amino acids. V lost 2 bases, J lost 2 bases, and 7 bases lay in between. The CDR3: CASSLLRAYEQYF. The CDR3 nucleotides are TGTGCCAGCAGTTTACTCAGGGCCTACGAGCAGTACTTC.

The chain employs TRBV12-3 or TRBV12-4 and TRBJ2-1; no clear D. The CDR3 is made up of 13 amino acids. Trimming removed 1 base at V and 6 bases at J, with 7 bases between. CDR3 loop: CASSLVVGNEQFF. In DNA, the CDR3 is TGTGCCAGCAGTTTAGTGGTCGGCAATGAGCAGTTCTTC.

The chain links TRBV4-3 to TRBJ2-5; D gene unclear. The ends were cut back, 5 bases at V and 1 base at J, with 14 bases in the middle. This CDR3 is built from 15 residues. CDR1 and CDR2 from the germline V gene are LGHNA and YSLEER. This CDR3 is CASSAQPPGQETQYF. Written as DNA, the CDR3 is TGCGCCAGCAGCGCCCAACCCCCAGGCCAAGAGACCCAGTACTTC.

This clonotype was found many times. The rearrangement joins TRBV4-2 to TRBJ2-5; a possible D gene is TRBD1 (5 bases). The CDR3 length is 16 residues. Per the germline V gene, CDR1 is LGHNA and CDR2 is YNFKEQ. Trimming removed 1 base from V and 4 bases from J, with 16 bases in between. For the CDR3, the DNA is TGTGCCAGCAGCCAAGGAGAGAGTAGAACAGGAGAGACCCAGTACTTC. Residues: CASSQGESRTGETQYF.

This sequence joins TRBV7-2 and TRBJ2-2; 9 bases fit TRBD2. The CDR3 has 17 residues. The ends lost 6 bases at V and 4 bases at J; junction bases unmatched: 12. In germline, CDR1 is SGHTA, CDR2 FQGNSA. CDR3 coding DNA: TGTGCCAGCAGACCAAGAGACGGGACTAGCATCACCGGGGAGCTGTTTTTT. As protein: CASRPRDGTSITGELFF.

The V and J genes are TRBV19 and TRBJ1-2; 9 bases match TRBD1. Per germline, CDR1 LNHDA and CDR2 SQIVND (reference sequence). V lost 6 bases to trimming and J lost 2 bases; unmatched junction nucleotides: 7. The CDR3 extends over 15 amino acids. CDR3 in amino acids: CASRQQGAKNYGYTF. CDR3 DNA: TGTGCCAGTAGACAACAGGGGGCGAAGAACTATGGCTACACCTTC.

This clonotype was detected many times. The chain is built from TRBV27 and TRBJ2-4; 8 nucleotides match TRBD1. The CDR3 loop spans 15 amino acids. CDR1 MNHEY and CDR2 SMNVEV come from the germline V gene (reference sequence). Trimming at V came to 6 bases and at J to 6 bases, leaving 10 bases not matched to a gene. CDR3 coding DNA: TGTGCCAGCAGCCCTCTCGGACAGGGACTAAACATTCAGTACTTC. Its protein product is CASSPLGQGLNIQYF.

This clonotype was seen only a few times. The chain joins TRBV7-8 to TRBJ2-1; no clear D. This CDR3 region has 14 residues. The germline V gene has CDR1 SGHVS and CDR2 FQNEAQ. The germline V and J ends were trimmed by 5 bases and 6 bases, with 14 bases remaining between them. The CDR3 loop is CASSLADMANEQFF. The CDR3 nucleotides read TGTGCCAGCAGCCTTGCTGACATGGCCAATGAGCAGTTCTTC.

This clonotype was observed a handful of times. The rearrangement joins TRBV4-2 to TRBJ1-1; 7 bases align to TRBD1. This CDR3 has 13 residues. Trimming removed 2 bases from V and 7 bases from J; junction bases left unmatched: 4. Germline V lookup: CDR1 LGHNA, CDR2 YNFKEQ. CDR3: CASSQIRGSEAFF. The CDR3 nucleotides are TGTGCCAGCAGCCAAATCAGGGGGAGTGAAGCTTTCTTT.

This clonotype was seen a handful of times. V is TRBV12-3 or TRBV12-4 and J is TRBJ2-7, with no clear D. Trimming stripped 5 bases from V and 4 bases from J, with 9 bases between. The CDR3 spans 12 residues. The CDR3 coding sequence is TGTGCCAGCAGTCCTTTATTTTACGAGCAGTACTTC. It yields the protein CASSPLFYEQYF.

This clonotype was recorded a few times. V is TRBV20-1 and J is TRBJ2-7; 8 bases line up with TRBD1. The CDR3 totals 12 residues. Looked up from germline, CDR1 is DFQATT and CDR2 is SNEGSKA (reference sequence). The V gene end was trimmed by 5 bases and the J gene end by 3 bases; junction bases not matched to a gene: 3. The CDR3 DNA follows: TGCAGTGCTTCGGACAGGGACTACGAGCAGTACTTC. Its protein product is CSASDRDYEQYF.